This TCR beta chain appears in the sequencing data of a study of blood T cell repertoires in COVID-19 (dated by TCRdb to about 2020). Regarding the complete study: The collaborator samples originated in the United States, Italy and Spain and spanned the acute and convalescent phases of COVID-19. The prospective study material was composed of cDNA or gDNA derived from T cells, B-cell-depleted T cells, or PBMCs. The dataset comprised deeply sampled blood TCRbeta repertoires from subjects exposed to, actively infected with, or recovered from COVID-19. The repertoires were released in a freely available public database meant as a resource for research on the immune response to SARS-CoV-2. Samples were obtained from the ongoing ImmuneRACE study (first 160 participants) and from 1,254 subjects provided by 6 global collaborators. Sample metadata almost always included a de-identified subject ID, COVID-19 status, age in years and sex. Where available, HLA class I and class II types were obtained from metadata supplied by the sample provider rather than from assay-based typing. General findings and caveats noted by the study authors: Clinical and demographic metadata were provided uncurated, with the amount varying by source and participant.

With respect to this clone: Its cognate antigen has yet to be identified. Base qualities are not provided; no much larger clone lies one nucleotide away.

Each collaborating institution followed its own protocols to collect whole blood in K2EDTA tubes. For TCRbeta analysis, collaborators shipped samples as frozen whole blood, isolated PBMCs, or DNA extracted from either of those sample types. Its CDR3 holds 15 amino acids, cysteine through phenylalanine. CDR3 DNA only is kept here, 45 bases in frame from base 1. For CDR1 and CDR2, the germline V gene lists KGHSH and LQKENI. Germline trimming: 4 bases from V, 8 bases from J; junction bases outside gene matches: 5. The immunoSEQ Assay, a bias-controlled multiplex PCR, was used to amplify TCRbeta CDR3 regions from genomic DNA. As for how the authors treated the data: The number of nucleated cells in each sample was estimated by amplification of reference gene primers within the assay. To quantify the absolute abundance of each unique TCRbeta CDR3 rearrangement, sequence reads were collapsed and filtered. For each sample, productive Simpson clonality was calculated as the square root of Simpson's diversity index across productive rearrangements. TCRdb carries this immuneACCESS record with in-frame sequences only. Its versions omit some clonotypes, under half of them owing to an unresolved V gene in the studies checked, with the rest unexplained. The DNA gave D and trimming, while V, J and clone size come from that table. This sample holds about 130,000 clones; approximately 85% were observed only once. The leading ten clones occupy approximately 6.6% of the sample.

The receptor was isolated from a man at least 80 years old with active or convalescent COVID-19. The source material was peripheral blood. The sequence joins TRBV18 to TRBJ2-1, and 13 bases in between align with TRBD2. The CDR3 region has the sequence CASSRGLAGFDEQFF. In nucleotides, the sequence is TGTGCCAGCTCACGGGGACTAGCGGGATTCGATGAGCAGTTCTTC.